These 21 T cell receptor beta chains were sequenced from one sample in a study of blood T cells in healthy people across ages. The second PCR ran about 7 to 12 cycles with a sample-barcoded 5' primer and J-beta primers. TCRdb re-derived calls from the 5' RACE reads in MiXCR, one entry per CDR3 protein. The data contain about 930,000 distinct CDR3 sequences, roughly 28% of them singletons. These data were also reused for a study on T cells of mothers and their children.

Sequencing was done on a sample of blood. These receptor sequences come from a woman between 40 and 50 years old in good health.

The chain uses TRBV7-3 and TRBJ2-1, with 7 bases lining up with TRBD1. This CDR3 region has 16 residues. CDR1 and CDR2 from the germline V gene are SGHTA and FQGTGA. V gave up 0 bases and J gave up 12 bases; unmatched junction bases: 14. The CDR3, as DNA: TGTGCCAGCAGCTTAACGGGGTCGACAGGGCCCCGTGGGCAGTTCTTC. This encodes CASSLTGSTGPRGQFF.

The CDR3, as DNA: TGTGCCAGCAGTTCGGAGGAAGCGGGGGGGGAGGCAGATACGCAGTATTTT. Its translation is CASSSEEAGGEADTQYF. V and J are TRBV12-3 or TRBV12-4 and TRBJ2-3; 10 bases line up with TRBD2. The CDR3 contains 17 residues. V shed 4 bases and J 4 bases; nucleotides not matched to a gene: 11.

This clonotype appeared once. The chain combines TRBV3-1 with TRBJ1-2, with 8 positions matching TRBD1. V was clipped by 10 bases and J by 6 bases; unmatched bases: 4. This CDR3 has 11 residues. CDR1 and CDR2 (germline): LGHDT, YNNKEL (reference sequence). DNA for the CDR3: TGTGCCAAGACAGGGGACGATGGCTACACCTTC. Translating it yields CAKTGDDGYTF. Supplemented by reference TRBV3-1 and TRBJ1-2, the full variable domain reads DTAVSQTPKYLVTQMGNDKSIKCEQNLGHDTMYWYKQDSKKFLKIMFSYNNKELIINETVPNRFSPKSPDKAHLNLHINSLELGDSAVYFCAKTGDDGYTFGSGTRLTVV.

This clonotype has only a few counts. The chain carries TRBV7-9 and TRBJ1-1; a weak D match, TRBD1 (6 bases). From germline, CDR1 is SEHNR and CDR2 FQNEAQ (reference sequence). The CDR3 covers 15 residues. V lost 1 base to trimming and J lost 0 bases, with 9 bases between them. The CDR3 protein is CASSLEDRLNTEAFF. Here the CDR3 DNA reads TGTGCCAGCAGCTTAGAGGACAGACTGAACACTGAAGCTTTCTTT. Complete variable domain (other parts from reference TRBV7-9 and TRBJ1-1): DTGVSQNPRHKITKRGQNVTFRCDPISEHNRLYWYRQTLGQGPEFLTYFQNEAQLEKSRLLSDRFSAERPKGSFSTLEIQRTEQGDSAMYLCASSLEDRLNTEAFFGQGTRLTVV.

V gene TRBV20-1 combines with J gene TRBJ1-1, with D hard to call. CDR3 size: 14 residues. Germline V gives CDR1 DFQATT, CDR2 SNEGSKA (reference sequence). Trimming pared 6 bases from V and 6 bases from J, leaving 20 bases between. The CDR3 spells CSALTLGSAAEAFF. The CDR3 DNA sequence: TGCAGTGCCTTAACATTGGGCTCCGCCGCTGAAGCTTTCTTT.

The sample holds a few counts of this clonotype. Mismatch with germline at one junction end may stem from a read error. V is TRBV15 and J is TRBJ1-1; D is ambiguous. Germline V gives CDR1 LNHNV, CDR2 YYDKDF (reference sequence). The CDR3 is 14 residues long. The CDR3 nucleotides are TGTGCCACCAGCAGAGATTTGGGCGACACTGAAGCTTTTTTT. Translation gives CATSRDLGDTEAFF.

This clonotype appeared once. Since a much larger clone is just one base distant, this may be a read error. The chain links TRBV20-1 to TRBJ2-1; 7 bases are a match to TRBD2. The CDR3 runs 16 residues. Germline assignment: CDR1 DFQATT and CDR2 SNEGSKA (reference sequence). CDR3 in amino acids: CSARDQSGGYYNERFF. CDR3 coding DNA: TGCAGTGCTAGAGATCAGTCGGGGGGATACTACAATGAGCGGTTCTTC.

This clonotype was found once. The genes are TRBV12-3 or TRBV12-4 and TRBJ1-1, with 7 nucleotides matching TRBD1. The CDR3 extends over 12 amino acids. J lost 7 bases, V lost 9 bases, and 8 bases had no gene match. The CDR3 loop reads CARPGQRGEAFF. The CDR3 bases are TGTGCCAGGCCGGGACAGAGAGGTGAAGCTTTCTTT.

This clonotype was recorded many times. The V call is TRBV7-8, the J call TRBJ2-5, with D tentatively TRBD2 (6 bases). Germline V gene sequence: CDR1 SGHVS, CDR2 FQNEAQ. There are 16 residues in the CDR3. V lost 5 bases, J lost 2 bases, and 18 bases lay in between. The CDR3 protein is CASSTLGLRTQETQYF. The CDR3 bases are TGTGCCAGCAGCACTCTGGGACTGCGGACGCAAGAGACCCAGTACTTC.

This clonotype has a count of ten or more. CDR3 amino acids: CASSPNPGNYGYTF. As DNA, the CDR3 is TGTGCCAGCTCACCAAATCCGGGGAACTATGGCTACACCTTC. The genes are TRBV18 and TRBJ1-2; D unclear. The CDR3 runs to 14 residues. Germline-derived CDR1 and CDR2 are KGHSH and LQKENI. The germline V and J ends were trimmed by 2 bases and 2 bases, with 9 bases remaining between them.

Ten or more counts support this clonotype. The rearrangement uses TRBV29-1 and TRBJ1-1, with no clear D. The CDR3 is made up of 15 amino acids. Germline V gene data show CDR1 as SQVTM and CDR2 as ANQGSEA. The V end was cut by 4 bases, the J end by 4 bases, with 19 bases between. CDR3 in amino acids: CSVVRHSLSGTEAFF. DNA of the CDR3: TGCAGCGTTGTACGGCACTCACTTAGCGGCACTGAAGCTTTCTTT.

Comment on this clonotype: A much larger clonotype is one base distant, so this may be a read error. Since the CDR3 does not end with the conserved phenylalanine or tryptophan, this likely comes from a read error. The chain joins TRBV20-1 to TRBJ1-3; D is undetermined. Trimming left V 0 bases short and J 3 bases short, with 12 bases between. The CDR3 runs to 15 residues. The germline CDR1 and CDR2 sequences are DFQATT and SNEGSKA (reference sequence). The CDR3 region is CSARDRKGDGNTIYV. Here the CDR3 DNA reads TGCAGTGCTAGAGATAGGAAGGGCGATGGAAACACCATATATGTT.

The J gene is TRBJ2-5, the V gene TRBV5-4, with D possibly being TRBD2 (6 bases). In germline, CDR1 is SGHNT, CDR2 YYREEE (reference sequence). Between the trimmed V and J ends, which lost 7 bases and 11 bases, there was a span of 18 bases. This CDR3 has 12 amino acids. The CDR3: CASHLAREEQYF. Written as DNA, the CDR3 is TGTGCCAGCCATTTAGCGAGGGAGGAGCAGTACTTC.

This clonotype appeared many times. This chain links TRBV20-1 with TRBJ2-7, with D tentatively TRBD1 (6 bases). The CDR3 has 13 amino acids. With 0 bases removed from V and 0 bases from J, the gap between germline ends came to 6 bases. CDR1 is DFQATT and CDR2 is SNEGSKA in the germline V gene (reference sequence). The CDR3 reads CSARETGSYEQYF. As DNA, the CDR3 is TGCAGTGCTAGAGAGACAGGCTCCTACGAGCAGTACTTC.

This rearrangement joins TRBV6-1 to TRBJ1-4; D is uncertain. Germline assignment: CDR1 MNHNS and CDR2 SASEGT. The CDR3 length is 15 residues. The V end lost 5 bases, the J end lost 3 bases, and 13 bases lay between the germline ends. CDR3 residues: CASSISQAANEKLFF. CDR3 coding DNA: TGTGCCAGCAGTATAAGTCAAGCGGCTAATGAAAAACTGTTTTTT.

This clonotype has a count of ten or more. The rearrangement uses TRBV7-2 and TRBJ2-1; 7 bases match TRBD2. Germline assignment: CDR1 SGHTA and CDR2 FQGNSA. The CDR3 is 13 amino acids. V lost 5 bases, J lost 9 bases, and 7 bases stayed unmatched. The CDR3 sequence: CASSPGLGLEQFF. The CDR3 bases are TGTGCCAGCAGCCCAGGACTAGGGCTTGAGCAGTTCTTC.

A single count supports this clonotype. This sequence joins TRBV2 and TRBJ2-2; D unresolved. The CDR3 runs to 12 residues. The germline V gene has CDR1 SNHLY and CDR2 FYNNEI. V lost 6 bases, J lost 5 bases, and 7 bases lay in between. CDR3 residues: CASRLGTGELFF. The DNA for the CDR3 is TGTGCCAGCAGGTTGGGTACCGGGGAGCTGTTTTTT.

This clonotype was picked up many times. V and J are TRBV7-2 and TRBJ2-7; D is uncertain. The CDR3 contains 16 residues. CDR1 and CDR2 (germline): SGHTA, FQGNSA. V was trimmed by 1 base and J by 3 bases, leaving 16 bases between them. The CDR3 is CASSLEVLSVGYEQYF. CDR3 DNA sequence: TGTGCCAGCAGCTTAGAAGTCCTCTCAGTTGGCTACGAGCAGTACTTC.

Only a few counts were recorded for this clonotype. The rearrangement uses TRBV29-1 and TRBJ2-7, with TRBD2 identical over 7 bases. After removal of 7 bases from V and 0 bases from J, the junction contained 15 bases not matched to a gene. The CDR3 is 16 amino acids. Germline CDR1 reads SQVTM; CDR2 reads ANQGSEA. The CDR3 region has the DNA TGCAGCGCCAGGACCCGCGATCGGACTAGCTCCTACGAGCAGTACTTC. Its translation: CSARTRDRTSSYEQYF.

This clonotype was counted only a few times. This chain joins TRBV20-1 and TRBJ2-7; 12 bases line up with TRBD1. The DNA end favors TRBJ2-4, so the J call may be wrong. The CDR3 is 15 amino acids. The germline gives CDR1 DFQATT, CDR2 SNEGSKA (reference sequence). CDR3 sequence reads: CSASIPGQGANIQYF. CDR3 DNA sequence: TGCAGTGCTAGCATTCCGGGACAGGGGGCTAACATTCAGTACTTC.

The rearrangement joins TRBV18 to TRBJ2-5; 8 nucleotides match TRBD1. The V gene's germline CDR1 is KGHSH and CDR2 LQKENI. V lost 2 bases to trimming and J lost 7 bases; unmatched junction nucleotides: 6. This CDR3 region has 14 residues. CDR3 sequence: CASSPAGQGATQYF. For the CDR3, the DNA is TGTGCCAGCTCACCAGCAGGACAGGGTGCGACCCAGTACTTC.